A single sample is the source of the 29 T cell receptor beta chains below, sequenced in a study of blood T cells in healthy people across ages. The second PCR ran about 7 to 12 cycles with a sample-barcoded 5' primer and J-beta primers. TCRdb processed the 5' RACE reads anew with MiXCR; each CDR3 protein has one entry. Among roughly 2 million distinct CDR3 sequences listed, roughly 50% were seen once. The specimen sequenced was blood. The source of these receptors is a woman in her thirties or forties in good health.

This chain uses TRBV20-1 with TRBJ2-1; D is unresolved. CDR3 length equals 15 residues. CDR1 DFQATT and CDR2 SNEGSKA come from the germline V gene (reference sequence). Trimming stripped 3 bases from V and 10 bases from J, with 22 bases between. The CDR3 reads CSASPPERALYEQFF. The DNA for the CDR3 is TGCAGTGCTAGCCCTCCGGAAAGAGCCCTCTACGAGCAGTTCTTC.

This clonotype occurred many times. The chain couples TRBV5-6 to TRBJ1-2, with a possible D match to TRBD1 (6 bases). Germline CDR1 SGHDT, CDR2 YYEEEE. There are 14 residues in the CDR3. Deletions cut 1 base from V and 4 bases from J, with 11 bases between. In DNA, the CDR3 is TGTGCCAGCAGCTTGAGGGGGGGCGGCTATGGCTACACCTTC. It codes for CASSLRGGGYGYTF.

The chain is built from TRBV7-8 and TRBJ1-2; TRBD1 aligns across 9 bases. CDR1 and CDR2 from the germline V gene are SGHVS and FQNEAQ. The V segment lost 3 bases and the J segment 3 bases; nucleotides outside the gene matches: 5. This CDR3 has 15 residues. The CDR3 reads CASSFPGQGYYGYTF. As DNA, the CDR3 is TGTGCCAGCAGCTTCCCCGGACAGGGGTACTATGGCTACACCTTC. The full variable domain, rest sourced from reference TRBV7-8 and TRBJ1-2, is GAGVSQSPRYKVAKRGQDVALRCDPISGHVSLFWYQQALGQGPEFLTYFQNEAQLDKSGLPSDRFFAERPEGSVSTLKIQRTQQEDSAVYLCASSFPGQGYYGYTFGSGTRLTVV.

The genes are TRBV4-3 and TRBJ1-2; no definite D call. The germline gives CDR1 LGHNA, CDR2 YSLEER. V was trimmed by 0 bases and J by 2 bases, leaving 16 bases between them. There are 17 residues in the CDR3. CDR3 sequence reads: CASSQEVEGRWNYGYTF. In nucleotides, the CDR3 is TGCGCCAGCAGCCAAGAGGTAGAAGGGCGGTGGAACTATGGCTACACCTTC.

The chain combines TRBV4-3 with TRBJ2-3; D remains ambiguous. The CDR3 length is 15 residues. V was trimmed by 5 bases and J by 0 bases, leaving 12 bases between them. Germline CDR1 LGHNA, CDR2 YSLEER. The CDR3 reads CASSFGVGSTDTQYF. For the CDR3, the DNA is TGCGCCAGCAGCTTTGGTGTGGGAAGCACAGATACGCAGTATTTT.

CDR3 protein: CASSRTLRNNEQYF. The CDR3 nucleotides read TGCGCCAGCAGCCGGACCCTAAGGAACAATGAGCAGTACTTC. V and J are TRBV4-1 and TRBJ2-5; no clear D gene. This CDR3 has 14 residues. CDR1 MGHRA and CDR2 YSYEKL come from the germline V gene. V was trimmed by 4 bases and J by 11 bases, leaving 20 bases between them.

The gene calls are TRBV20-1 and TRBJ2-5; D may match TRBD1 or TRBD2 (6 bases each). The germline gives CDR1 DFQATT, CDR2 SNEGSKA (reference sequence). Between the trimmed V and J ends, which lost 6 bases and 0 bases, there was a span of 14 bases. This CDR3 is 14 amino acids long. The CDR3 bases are TGCAGTGCCGGGGGCCGGCGAGACCAAGAGACCCAGTACTTC. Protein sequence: CSAGGRRDQETQYF.

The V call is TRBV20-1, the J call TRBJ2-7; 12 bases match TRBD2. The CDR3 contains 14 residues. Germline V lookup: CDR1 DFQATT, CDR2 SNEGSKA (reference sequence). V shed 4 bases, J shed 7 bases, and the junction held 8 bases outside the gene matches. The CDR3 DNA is TGCAGTGCTATGACTAGCGGGGGACTTAATGAGCAGTACTTC. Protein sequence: CSAMTSGGLNEQYF.

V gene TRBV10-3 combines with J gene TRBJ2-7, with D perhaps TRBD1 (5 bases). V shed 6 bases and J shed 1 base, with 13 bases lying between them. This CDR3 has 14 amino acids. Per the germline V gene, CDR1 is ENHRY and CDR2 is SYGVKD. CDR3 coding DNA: TGTGCCATCAGCCAGGGTATAGGTTCCTACGAGCAGTACTTC. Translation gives CAISQGIGSYEQYF.

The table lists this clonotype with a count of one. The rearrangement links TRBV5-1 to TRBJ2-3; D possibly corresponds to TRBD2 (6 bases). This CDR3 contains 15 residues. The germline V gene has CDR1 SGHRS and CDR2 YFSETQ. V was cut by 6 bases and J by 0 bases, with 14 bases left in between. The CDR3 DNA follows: TGCGCCAGCAATCCCCGGGACTTTAGCACAGATACGCAGTATTTT. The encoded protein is CASNPRDFSTDTQYF.

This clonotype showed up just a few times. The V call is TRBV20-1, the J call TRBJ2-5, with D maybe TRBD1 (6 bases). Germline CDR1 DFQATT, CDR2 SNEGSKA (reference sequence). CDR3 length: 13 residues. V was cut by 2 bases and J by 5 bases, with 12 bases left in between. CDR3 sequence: CSARQGSRETQYF. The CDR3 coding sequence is TGCAGTGCTAGACAGGGGTCCAGGGAGACCCAGTACTTC.

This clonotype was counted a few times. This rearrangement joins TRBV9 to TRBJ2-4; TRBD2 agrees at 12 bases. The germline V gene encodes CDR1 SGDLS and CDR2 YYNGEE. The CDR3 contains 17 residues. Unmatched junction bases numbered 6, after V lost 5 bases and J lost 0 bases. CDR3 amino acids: CASSATSGGIAKNIQYF. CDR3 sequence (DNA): TGTGCCAGCAGTGCGACTAGCGGGGGCATAGCCAAAAACATTCAGTACTTC.

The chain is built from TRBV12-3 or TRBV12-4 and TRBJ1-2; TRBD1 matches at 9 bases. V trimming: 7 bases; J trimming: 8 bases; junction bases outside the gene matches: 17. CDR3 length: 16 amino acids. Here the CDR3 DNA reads TGTGCCAGCAAATACGGGAATACAGGGGGCATCGGGGGCTACACCTTC. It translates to CASKYGNTGGIGGYTF.

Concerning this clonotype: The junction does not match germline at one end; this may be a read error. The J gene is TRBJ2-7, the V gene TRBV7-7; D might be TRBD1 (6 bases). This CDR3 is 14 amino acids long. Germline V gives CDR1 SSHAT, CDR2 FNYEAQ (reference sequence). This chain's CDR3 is CASSLVGAPYEQYF. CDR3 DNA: TGTGCTAGCAGCTTAGTGGGGGCCCCCTACGAGCAGTACTTC.

CDR3 coding DNA: TGTGCCAGCAGCTTAGGTCCGGGACTAGGCTCTGAGCAGTTCTTC. Translating gives CASSLGPGLGSEQFF. The gene calls are TRBV11-2 and TRBJ2-1, with 8 bases fitting TRBD2. The CDR3 runs to 15 residues. Germline V gene lookup returns CDR1 SGHAT and CDR2 FQNNGV. The trim removed 1 base at V and 9 bases at J, leaving 8 bases unmatched.

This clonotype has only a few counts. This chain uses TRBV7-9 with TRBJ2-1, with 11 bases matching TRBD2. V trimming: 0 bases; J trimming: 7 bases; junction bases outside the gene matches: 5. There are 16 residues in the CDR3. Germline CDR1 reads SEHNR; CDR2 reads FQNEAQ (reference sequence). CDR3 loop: CASSLAPSGGRNEQFF. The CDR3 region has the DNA TGTGCCAGCAGCTTAGCTCCTAGCGGGGGGCGGAATGAGCAGTTCTTC.

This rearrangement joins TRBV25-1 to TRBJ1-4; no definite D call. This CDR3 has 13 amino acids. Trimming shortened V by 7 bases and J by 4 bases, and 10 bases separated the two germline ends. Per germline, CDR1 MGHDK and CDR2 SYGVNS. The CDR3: CASNGFGNEKLFF. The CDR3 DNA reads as TGTGCCAGCAATGGGTTCGGTAATGAAAAACTGTTTTTT.

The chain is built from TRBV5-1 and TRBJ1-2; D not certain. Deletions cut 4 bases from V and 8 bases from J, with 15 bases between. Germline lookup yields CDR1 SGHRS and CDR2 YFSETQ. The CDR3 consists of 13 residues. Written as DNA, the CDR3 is TGCGCCAGCAGCGTGGCGGCTACCGCCGGCTACACCTTC. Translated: CASSVAATAGYTF.

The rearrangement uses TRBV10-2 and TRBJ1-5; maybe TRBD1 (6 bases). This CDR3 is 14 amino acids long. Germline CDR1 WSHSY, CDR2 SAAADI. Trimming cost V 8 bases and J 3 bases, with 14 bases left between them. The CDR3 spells CASRDKPHNQPQHF. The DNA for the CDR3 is TGCGCCAGCCGGGACAAACCACACAATCAGCCCCAGCATTTT.

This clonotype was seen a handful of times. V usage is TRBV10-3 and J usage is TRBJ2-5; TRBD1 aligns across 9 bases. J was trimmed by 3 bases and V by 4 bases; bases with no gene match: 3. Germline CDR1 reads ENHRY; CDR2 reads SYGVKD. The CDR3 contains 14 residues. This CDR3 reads CAISGQGGEETQYF. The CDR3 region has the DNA TGTGCCATCAGTGGACAGGGGGGCGAAGAGACCCAGTACTTC.

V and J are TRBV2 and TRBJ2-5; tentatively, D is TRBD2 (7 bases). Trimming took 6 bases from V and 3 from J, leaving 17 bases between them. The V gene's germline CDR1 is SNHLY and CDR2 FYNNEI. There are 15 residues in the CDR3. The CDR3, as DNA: TGTGCCAGCAGCCCGGAGGGGGGGGCGAAAGAGACCCAGTACTTC. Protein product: CASSPEGGAKETQYF.

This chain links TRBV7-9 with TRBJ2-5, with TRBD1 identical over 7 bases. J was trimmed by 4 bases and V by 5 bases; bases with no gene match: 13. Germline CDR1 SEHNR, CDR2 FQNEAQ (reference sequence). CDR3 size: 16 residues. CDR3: CASSDRDRSQGETQYF. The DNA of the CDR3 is TGTGCCAGCAGCGACCGGGACAGATCTCAGGGAGAGACCCAGTACTTC.

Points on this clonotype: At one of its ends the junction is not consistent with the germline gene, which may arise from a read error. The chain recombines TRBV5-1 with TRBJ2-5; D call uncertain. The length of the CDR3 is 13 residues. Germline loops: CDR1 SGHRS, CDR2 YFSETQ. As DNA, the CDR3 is TGTGCCAGCAGCTTGGAGTGGCAAGAGACCCAGTACTTC. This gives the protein CASSLEWQETQYF.

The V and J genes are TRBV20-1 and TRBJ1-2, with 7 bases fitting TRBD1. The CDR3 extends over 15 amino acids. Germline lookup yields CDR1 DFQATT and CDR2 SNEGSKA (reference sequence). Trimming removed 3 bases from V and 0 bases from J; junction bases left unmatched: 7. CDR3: CSASDTGVPNYGYTF. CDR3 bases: TGCAGTGCTAGTGACACAGGGGTTCCTAACTATGGCTACACCTTC.

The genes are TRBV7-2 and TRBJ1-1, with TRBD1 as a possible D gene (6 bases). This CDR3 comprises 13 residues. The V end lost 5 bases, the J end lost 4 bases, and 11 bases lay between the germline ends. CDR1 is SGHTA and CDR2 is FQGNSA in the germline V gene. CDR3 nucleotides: TGTGCCAGCAGCACAGTAGGGGGCACTGAAGCTTTCTTT. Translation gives CASSTVGGTEAFF.

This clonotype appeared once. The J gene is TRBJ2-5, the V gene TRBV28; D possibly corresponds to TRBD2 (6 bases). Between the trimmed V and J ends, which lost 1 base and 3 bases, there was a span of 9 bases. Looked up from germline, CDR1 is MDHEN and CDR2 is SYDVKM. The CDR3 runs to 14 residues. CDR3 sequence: CASSLFGEEETQYF. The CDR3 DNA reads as TGTGCCAGCAGTTTATTCGGGGAGGAAGAGACCCAGTACTTC. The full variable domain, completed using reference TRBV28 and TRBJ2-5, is DVKVTQSSRYLVKRTGEKVFLECVQDMDHENMFWYRQDPGLGLRLIYFSYDVKMKEKGDIPEGYSVSREKKERFSLILESASTNQTSMYLCASSLFGEEETQYFGPGTRLLVL.

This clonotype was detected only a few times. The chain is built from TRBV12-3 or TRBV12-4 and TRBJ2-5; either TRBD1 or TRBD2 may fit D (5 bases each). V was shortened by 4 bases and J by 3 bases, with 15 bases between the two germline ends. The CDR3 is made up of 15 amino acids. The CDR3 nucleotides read TGTGCCAGCAGTTCCCGTAGCTTGGGGGAAGAGACCCAGTACTTC. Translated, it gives CASSSRSLGEETQYF.

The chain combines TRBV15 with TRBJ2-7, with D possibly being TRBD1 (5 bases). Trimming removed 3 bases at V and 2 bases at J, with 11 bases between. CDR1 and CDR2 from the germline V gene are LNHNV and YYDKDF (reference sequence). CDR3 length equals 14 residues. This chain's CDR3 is CATSRARVTYEQYF. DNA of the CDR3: TGTGCCACCAGCAGGGCCAGGGTTACCTACGAGCAGTACTTC.

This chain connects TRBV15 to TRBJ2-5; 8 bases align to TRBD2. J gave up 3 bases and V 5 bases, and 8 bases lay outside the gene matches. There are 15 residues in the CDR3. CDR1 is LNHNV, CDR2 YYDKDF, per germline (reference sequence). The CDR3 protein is CATSGAGAIKETQYF. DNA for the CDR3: TGTGCCACCAGCGGAGCGGGGGCCATAAAAGAGACCCAGTACTTC.